A selection of T cell receptor beta chains follows, all from one sample in a study of cytomegalovirus exposure and HLA in healthy donors. The method was immunoSEQ multiplex PCR; TCRdb's version includes in-frame clones alone and lacks a portion of them. The repertoire holds tens of thousands of clones, 75% to 80% seen once, with roughly 6% in the top ten. Sequenced: PBMCs. The receptors were sampled from a female donor in good health and CMV-seronegative. The conserved cysteine and the conserved F or W are not part of the CDR3 here. Size is omitted from some rows. Given values are once, few, many or a class for expanded clones.

J: TRBJ1-2
V: TRBV19
size: NA
length: 14
CDR3: ASSIDRDRMGYGYT

J: TRBJ1-5
V: TRBV7-2
size: NA
length: 15
CDR3: ASSWDREGRSNQPQH

J: TRBJ1-5
V: TRBV28
size: NA
length: 13
CDR3: ASSSPTGVGQPQH

J: TRBJ2-1
V: TRBV6-6
size: NA
length: 9
CDR3: ASSERNEQF

J: TRBJ1-2
V: TRBV29-1
size: NA
length: 12
CDR3: SVLDPSANYGYT

J: TRBJ2-5
V: TRBV7-2
size: NA
length: 11
CDR3: ASSRGGEETQY

J: TRBJ1-1
V: TRBV19
size: NA
length: 13
CDR3: ASSIISGGGTEAF

J: TRBJ2-5
V: TRBV7-9
size: NA
length: 13
CDR3: ASSLAAAAGETQY

J: TRBJ2-1
V: TRBV2
size: NA
length: 12
CDR3: ASSSRGPYNEQF

J: TRBJ1-2
V: TRBV9
size: few
length: 12
CDR3: ASSVGTETYGYT

J: TRBJ1-4
V: TRBV28
size: NA
length: 13
CDR3: ASSTMGGRGEKLF

J: TRBJ1-1
V: TRBV5-4
size: NA
length: 11
CDR3: ASSLQGNTEAF

J: TRBJ1-5
V: TRBV4-1
size: NA
length: 15
CDR3: ASSSLGQGVSNQPQH

J: TRBJ2-1
V: TRBV10-1
size: NA
length: 13
CDR3: ASSAGGTSYNEQF

J: TRBJ2-1
V: TRBV28
size: NA
length: 13
CDR3: ASSRGRSDYNEQF

J: TRBJ2-5
V: TRBV5-1
size: NA
length: 11
CDR3: ASSFEGEETQY

J: TRBJ2-3
V: TRBV10-1
size: few
length: 14
CDR3: ASSELAGLSTDTQY

J: TRBJ2-1
V: TRBV18
size: few
length: 14
CDR3: ASSPMVAGGSGEQF

J: TRBJ1-4
V: TRBV2
size: NA
length: 12
CDR3: ASSPGQGYEKLF

J: TRBJ1-1
V: TRBV9
size: NA
length: 12
CDR3: ASSDQTGNTEAF

J: TRBJ2-1
V: TRBV21-1
size: few
length: 14
CDR3: ASSKAKRNYAHEQF

J: TRBJ2-3
V: TRBV7-2
size: NA
length: 10
CDR3: ASESSGNTQY

J: TRBJ2-3
V: TRBV5-1
size: NA
length: 14
CDR3: ASSLNTGATLDTQY

J: TRBJ2-1
V: TRBV4-1
size: NA
length: 15
CDR3: ASSQVGQRGVVNEQF

J: TRBJ2-1
V: TRBV27
size: once
length: 14
CDR3: ASSSLAGVTYNEQF